The clone carrying this T cell receptor beta chain appeared a few times. The whole isolated RNA underwent reverse transcription, so sequencing captured expressed TCRB transcripts. Some clones are missing from TCRdb's copy, which holds only in-frame ones; the method was immunoSEQ multiplex PCR. The table has around 200,000 clones, 10% to 15% seen once. Per the germline V gene, CDR1 is MNHEY and CDR2 is SMNVEV (reference sequence). The V and J ends lost 3 bases and 0 bases respectively, with 18 bases between them. CDR3 length: 19 residues. The data belong to a study of beta chain features in type 1 diabetes. Populations isolated by sorting all had purity greater than 95%.

Sample: central memory CD4+ T cells from blood. V is TRBV27 and J is TRBJ2-6; no clear D. This sequence was found in a woman under 30 in good health. In DNA form, the CDR3 reads TGTGCCAGCAGTTTGTATCTTAGGCGGATAGACTCTGGGGCCAACGTCCTGACTTTC. It is translated as CASSLYLRRIDSGANVLTF.